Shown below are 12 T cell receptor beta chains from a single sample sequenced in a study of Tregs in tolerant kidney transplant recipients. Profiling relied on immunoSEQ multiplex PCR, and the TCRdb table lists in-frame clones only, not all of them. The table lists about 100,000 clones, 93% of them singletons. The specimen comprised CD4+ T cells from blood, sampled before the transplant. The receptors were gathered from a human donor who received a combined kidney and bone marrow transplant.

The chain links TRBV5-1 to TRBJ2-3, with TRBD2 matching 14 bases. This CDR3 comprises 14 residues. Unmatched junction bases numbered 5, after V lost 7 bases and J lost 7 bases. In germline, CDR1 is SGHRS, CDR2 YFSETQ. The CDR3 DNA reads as TGCGCCAGCGCCGGACTAGCGGGGGGAAATACGCAGTATTTT. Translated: CASAGLAGGNTQYF.

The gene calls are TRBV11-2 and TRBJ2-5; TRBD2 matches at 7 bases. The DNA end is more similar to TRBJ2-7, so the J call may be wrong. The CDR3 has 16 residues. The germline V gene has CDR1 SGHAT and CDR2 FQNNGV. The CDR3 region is CASSKLTFAGVNEQYF. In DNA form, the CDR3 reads TGTGCCAGCAGCAAACTTACTTTCGCGGGAGTTAACGAGCAGTACTTC.

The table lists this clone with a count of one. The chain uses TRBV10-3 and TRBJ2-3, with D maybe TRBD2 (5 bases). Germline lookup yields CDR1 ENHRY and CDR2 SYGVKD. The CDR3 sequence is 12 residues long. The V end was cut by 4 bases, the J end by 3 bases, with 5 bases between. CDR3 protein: CAISGLTDTQYF. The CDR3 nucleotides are TGTGCCATCAGTGGACTAACAGATACGCAGTATTTT.

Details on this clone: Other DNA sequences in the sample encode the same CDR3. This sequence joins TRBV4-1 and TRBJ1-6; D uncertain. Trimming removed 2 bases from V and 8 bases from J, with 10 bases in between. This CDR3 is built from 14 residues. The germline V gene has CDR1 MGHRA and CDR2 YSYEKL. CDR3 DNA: TGCGCCAGCAGCCAACTGAGGGTTGATTCACCCCTCCACTTT. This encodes CASSQLRVDSPLHF.

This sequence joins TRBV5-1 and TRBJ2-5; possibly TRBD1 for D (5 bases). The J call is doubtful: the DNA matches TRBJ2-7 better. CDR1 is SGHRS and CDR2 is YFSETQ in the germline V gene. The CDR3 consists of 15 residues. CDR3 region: CASSTQEMGSYEQYF. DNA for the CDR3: TGCGCCAGCAGCACACAGGAAATGGGATCCTACGAGCAGTACTTC.

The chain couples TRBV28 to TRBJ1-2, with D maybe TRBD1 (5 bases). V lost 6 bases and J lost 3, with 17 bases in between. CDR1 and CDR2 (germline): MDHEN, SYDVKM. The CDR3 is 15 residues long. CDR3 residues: CASSSTRDFYYGYTF. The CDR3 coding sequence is TGTGCCAGCAGCTCCACCCGGGACTTTTACTATGGCTACACCTTC.

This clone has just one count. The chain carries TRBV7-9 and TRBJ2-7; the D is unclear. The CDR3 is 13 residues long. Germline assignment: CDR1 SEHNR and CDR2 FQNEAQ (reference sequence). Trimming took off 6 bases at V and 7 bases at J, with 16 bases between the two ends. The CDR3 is CASSLTEHREQYF. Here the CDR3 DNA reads TGTGCCAGCAGTTTGACGGAGCATAGGGAGCAGTACTTC.

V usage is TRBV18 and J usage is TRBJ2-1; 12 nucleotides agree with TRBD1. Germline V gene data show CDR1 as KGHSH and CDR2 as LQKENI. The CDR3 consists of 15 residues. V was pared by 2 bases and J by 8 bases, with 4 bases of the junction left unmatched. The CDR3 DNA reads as TGTGCCAGCTCACCAGTGGGACAGGGGGCCGATGAGCAGTTCTTC. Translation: CASSPVGQGADEQFF.

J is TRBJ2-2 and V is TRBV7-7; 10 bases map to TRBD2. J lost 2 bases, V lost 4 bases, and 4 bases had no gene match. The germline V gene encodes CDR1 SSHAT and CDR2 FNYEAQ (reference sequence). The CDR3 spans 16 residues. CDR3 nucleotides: TGTGCCAGCAGCTCCAGGACTAGCGGAAACACCGGGGAGCTGTTTTTT. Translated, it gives CASSSRTSGNTGELFF.

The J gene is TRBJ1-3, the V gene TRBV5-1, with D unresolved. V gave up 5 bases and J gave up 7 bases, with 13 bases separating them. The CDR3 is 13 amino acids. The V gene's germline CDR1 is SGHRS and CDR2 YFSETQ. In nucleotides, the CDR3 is TGCGCCAGCAGTTGGTTCAGTCCGAACACCATATATTTT. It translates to CASSWFSPNTIYF.

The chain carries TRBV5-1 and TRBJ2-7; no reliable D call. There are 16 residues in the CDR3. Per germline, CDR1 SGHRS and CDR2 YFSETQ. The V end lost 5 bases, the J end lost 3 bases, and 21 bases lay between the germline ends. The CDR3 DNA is TGCGCCAGCAGTATCACTTCGGAAAGGAGTTTCTACGAGCAGTACTTC. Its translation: CASSITSERSFYEQYF.

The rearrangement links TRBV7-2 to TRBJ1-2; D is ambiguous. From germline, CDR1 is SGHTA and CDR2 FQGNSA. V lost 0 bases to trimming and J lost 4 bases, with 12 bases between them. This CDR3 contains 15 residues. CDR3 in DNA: TGTGCCAGCAGCTTAGCGCTCGAGGTGGTCTATGGCTACACCTTC. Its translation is CASSLALEVVYGYTF.